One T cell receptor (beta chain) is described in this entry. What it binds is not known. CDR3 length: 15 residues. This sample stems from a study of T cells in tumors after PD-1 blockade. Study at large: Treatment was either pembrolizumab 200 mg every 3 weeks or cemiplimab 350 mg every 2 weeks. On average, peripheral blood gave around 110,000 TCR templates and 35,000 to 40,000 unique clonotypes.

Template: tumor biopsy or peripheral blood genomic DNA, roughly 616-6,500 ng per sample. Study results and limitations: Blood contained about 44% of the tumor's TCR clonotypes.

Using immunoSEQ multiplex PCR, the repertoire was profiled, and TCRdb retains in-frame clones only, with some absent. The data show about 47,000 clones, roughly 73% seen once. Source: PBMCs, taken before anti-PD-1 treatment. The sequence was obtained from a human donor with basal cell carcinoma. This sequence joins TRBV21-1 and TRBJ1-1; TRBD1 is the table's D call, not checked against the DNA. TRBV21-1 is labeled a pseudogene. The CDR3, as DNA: TGTGCCAGCAGCAAGACTACAGGGGCCGGCACTGAAGCTTTCTTT. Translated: CASSKTTGAGTEAFF.